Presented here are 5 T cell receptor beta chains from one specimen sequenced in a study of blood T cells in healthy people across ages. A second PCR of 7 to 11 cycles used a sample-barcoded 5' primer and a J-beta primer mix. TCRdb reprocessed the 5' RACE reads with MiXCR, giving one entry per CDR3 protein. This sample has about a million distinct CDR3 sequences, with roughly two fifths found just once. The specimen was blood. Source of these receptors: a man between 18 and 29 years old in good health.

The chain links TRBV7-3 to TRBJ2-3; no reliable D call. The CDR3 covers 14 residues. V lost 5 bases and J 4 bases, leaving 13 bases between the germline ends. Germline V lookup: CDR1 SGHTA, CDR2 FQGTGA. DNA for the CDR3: TGTGCCAGCAGCCCGAATCAAGAGGCAGATACGCAGTATTTT. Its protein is CASSPNQEADTQYF.

In DNA, the CDR3 is TGTGCCAGCAGCAAAGCCTCGACAGGTAATCAGCCCCAGCATTTT. This codes for CASSKASTGNQPQHF. The V and J genes are TRBV6-2 or TRBV6-3 and TRBJ1-5; D possibly corresponds to TRBD1 (6 bases). Trimming cost V 6 bases and J 4 bases, with 16 bases left between them. CDR3 length: 15 amino acids. Germline V gene data show CDR1 as MNHEY and CDR2 as SVGEGT.

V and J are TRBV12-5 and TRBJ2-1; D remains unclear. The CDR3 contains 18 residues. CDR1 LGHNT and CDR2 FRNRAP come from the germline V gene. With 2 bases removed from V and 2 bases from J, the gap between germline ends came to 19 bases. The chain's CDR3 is CASGLRLMGSQAYNEQFF. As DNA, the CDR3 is TGTGCTAGTGGTTTGAGATTAATGGGGTCCCAGGCCTACAATGAGCAGTTCTTC.

The CDR3, as DNA: TGCAGTGCTAGAGATGGGAGGGGCGCTCAGCCCCAGCATTTT. This gives the protein CSARDGRGAQPQHF. The chain has TRBV20-1 and TRBJ1-5; tentatively, D is TRBD1 (5 bases). The CDR3 is made up of 14 amino acids. The V end was cut by 0 bases, the J end by 6 bases, with 12 bases between. The germline gives CDR1 DFQATT, CDR2 SNEGSKA (reference sequence).

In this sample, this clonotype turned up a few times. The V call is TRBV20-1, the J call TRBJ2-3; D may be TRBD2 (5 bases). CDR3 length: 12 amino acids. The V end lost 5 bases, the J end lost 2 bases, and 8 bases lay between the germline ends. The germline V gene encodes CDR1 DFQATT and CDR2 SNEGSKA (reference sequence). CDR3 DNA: TGCAGTGCTGTACTAGACACAGATACGCAGTATTTT. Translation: CSAVLDTDTQYF.